This is a list of T cell receptor beta chains from one sample in a study of molecular identifiers for immune sequencing clone quantification. TCRdb re-called the PCR reads with MiXCR, one entry per CDR3 protein. In the table there are about half a million distinct CDR3 sequences, about a fifth of which are singletons. The sequenced sample was naive CD8+ T cells from blood, with Jurkat cell RNA spiked in. The origin of the receptors is a human donor in good health. Some libraries in this study had Jurkat cell RNA spiked in. The CDR3 runs from the conserved cysteine through the conserved F or W. The D gene is left open where the match is weak. Part of the rows lack a size; the others show once, few, many or a class for expanded clones.

CASSQSRLAGDYEGGEQFF	TGCGCCAGCAGCCAATCTCGACTAGCGGGAGACTATGAAGGGGGTGAGCAGTTCTTC	19	TRBD2	TRBV4-1	TRBJ2-1	-
CASSFNPGQGFVTGELFF	TGTGCCAGCAGCTTCAATCCGGGACAGGGGTTTGTTACCGGGGAGCTGTTTTTT	18	TRBD1	TRBV5-4	TRBJ2-2	-
CASSQDRGNPYEQYF	TGCGCCAGCAGCCAAGACAGGGGGAATCCCTACGAGCAGTACTTC	15	TRBD1	TRBV4-1	TRBJ2-7	few
CASSPRWGSSYEQYF	TGTGCCAGCAGCCCCCGGTGGGGGTCCTCCTACGAGCAGTACTTC	15	-	TRBV4-2	TRBJ2-7	few
CSARGGTDRFNYEQYF	TGCAGTGCTAGAGGGGGAACGGACAGGTTCAACTACGAGCAGTACTTC	16	TRBD1	TRBV20-1	TRBJ2-7	-
CASSPSADRPSGANVLTF	TGTGCCAGCAGCCCTAGTGCGGACAGGCCCTCTGGGGCCAACGTCCTGACTTTC	18	TRBD1	TRBV7-6	TRBJ2-6	many
CASNSDGEWNTEAFF	TGTGCCAGCAACAGTGACGGGGAATGGAACACTGAAGCTTTCTTT	15	-	TRBV9	TRBJ1-1	-
CASSLRESAYEQYF	TGTGCCAGCAGTTTAAGGGAGTCCGCCTACGAGCAGTACTTC	14	-	TRBV27	TRBJ2-7	few
CASSLRGSYEQCF	TGTGCCAGTAGTCTCCGGGGGTCCTACGAGCAGTGCTTC	13	-	TRBV19	TRBJ2-7	-
CASSLYGPNMNTEAFF	TGTGCCAGCAGCTTATATGGGCCGAATATGAACACTGAAGCTTTCTTT	16	-	TRBV11-2	TRBJ1-1	-
CASSLGKSSYEQYF	TGTGCCAGCAGTTTGGGCAAAAGCTCCTACGAGCAGTACTTC	14	-	TRBV28	TRBJ2-7	many
CAISAGVQRWEDGYTF	TGTGCCATCAGTGCAGGCGTCCAGAGATGGGAAGATGGCTACACCTTC	16	-	TRBV10-3	TRBJ1-2	few
CASSGGTPSTDTQYF	TGCGCCAGCAGCGGAGGGACACCTAGCACAGATACGCAGTATTTT	15	-	TRBV5-1	TRBJ2-3	many
CSASDRVKSRNEQYF	TGCAGTGCTAGCGACAGGGTTAAAAGTCGGAACGAGCAGTACTTC	15	TRBD1	TRBV20-1	TRBJ2-7	few
CASSYGTGQRGDTQYF	TGCGCCAGCAGCTACGGGACAGGGCAACGAGGGGATACGCAGTATTTT	16	TRBD1	TRBV5-1	TRBJ2-3	many
CASSPGTGGLGTEAFF	TGCGCCAGCAGCCCGGGGACAGGGGGCCTGGGCACTGAAGCTTTCTTT	16	TRBD1	TRBV4-3	TRBJ1-1	many
CASSFGQDYEQCF	TGTGCCAGCAGCTTCGGACAGGACTACGAGCAGTGCTTC	13	-	TRBV5-4	TRBJ2-7	-
CASSLGPNNRETQYF	TGTGCCAGCAGCTTGGGTCCGAATAACAGGGAGACCCAGTACTTC	15	-	TRBV7-3	TRBJ2-5	few
CASSRDRETNNSPLHF	TGTGCCAGCAGCCGGGACAGGGAAACGAATAATTCACCCCTCCACTTT	16	TRBD1	TRBV2	TRBJ1-6	-
CSARGEASGKETQYF	TGCAGTGCTAGAGGCGAGGCTAGCGGAAAAGAGACCCAGTACTTC	15	TRBD2	TRBV20-1	TRBJ2-5	-